This T cell receptor beta chain was sequenced during a study of breast tumors, draining lymph nodes, adjacent tissues (TCRdb year 2016). Regarding the research as a whole: TCR beta repertoires were compared across tumor, adjacent nontumor tissue and axillary lymph nodes obtained from breast cancer patients. In human breast cancer, the study set out to assess how tumor, surrounding tissue and draining lymph node repertoires relate to one another and whether T cells might be exchanged between them. General study outcomes and caveats: The similarity between tumor and nontumor tissue repertoires was significantly greater in luminal-like breast cancer than in basal-like breast cancer. The conclusion that tumor T cells originate in lymph nodes was framed as consistent with a hypothesis rather than directly demonstrated. The data were judged consistent with most tumor T cells deriving from the lymph node and then expanding within tumor tissue. T-cell repertoire diversity in tumors was found to be lower than in lymph nodes but higher than in nontumor tissue, and preferential V and J gene usage was observed.

Lymph node samples came from the axillary draining lymph nodes of breast cancer patients. This clonotype has a count of ten or more. The antigen this receptor binds is unknown. Base qualities were left out, and no much larger clone turns up one base away. Trimming at the junction amounts to 1 base on V and 1 base on J, and the germline ends lie 9 bases apart. The CDR3, cysteine through phenylalanine, is 15 amino acids long. Only the CDR3 region is kept as DNA, spanning 45 bases read in frame from base 1. For CDR1 and CDR2, the germline V gene lists SGHAT and FQNNGV. The instrument given in TCRdb is Illumina HiSeq 2000. TCR beta chain libraries were generated through multiplex PCR amplification. The amplified TCR beta chain products were analyzed by high-throughput sequencing. In TCRdb, the public reads were trimmed at Q25 with fastp and aligned with MiXCR, with productive beta chains retained. Merged by CDR3 protein, the rows form single entries marked with the most common genes and DNA. The sample has some 100,000 distinct CDR3 sequences on record, approximately 22% of them singletons. The ten largest clonotypes hold approximately 1.2% of the sample.

The sequence links TRBV11-2 to TRBJ2-3; the D gene remains uncertain. The TCR originated in a female donor with breast cancer. Some clones in this sample may be carry-over from other donors' samples. The specimen sequenced was axillary lymph node tissue. The CDR3 protein: CASSLGSPGTDTQYF. The DNA sequence is as follows: TGTGCCAGCAGCTTAGGTAGCCCCGGCACAGATACGCAGTATTTT.